The clone carrying this T cell receptor beta chain has just one count. What it recognizes is unknown. Using its own MiXCR run on the reads, TCRdb lists one record per CDR3 protein. The table includes fewer than 950,000 distinct CDR3 sequences, about 31% detected once. This specimen comes from a study of T cell repertoires in cytomegalovirus infection. The wider study: The authors relied on CMV epitopes, both recently identified HLA-C-restricted and well-studied HLA-B-restricted. A matching HLA type, together with CMV infection, was signaled by public TCR beta signatures.

Study-wide results and limits: HLA-C-restricted TCR beta clonotypes specific for CMV led the ex vivo response.

The CDR3 contains 16 residues. CDR1 and CDR2 from the germline V gene are LNHDA and SQIVND (reference sequence). The V and J ends lost 8 bases and 0 bases respectively, with 17 bases between them. The source material was cultured CD8+ T cells from PBMCs, sampled from culture after CMV antigen stimulation. The sequence came from a human donor in good health (CMV status not recorded). Some clones in this sample may be carry-over from other donors' samples. The V call is TRBV19, the J call TRBJ2-1; the D call may be TRBD1 or TRBD2 (6 bases each). DNA of the CDR3: TGTGCCAGTCAGCCCCCGGGGGCTAGCTCCTACAATGAGCAGTTCTTC. Protein product: CASQPPGASSYNEQFF.